Listed here are 28 T cell receptor beta chains from one sample, sequenced in a study of sequential checkpoint blockade in melanoma. Only in-frame clones appear in the TCRdb table, and some are missing; sequencing was by immunoSEQ multiplex PCR. Among 37,000 or so clones, about 30% were seen once, and the ten largest hold 1.5% to 2%. Treatment reported: randomized to nivolumab then ipilimumab (arm A) or the reverse (arm B). Sequenced here: tumor tissue (inferred from file names), sampled from a patient given nivolumab and ipilimumab in sequence. These receptors were collected from a human donor with melanoma.

This sequence joins TRBV5-1 and TRBJ1-2; 10 bases line up with TRBD1. The CDR3 totals 16 residues. Germline V gene data show CDR1 as SGHRS and CDR2 as YFSETQ. Trimming cost V 0 bases and J 4 bases; bases outside gene matches: 6. CDR3 residues: CASSLALTGGSYGYTF. The CDR3 nucleotides read TGCGCCAGCAGCTTGGCCCTGACAGGGGGCAGCTATGGCTACACCTTC.

The chain joins TRBV6-8 to TRBJ1-5; 10 bases map to TRBD1. With V trimmed by 0 bases and J by 4 bases, 3 bases remained unmatched. CDR3 length: 16 residues. Germline lookup yields CDR1 MNHGY and CDR2 SAAAGT. In DNA, the CDR3 is TGTGCCAGCAGTTACTCTAGGACAGGGGGAAATCAGCCCCAGCATTTT. Translated: CASSYSRTGGNQPQHF.

The J gene is TRBJ1-2, the V gene TRBV28; perhaps TRBD1 as D (6 bases). The V gene's germline CDR1 is MDHEN and CDR2 SYDVKM. This CDR3 has 13 amino acids. Trimming stripped 6 bases from V and 1 base from J, with 9 bases between. The CDR3 is CASRQGGNYGYTF. In nucleotides, the CDR3 is TGTGCCAGCAGACAAGGGGGTAACTATGGCTACACCTTC.

The chain combines TRBV25-1 with TRBJ2-5; TRBD1 matches 10 bases. V lost 4 bases and J lost 5; bases outside the gene matches: 7. Germline V CDR1 and CDR2: MGHDK, SYGVNS. The CDR3 is made up of 15 amino acids. CDR3 protein: CASSARQGAGETQYF. The CDR3 nucleotides are TGTGCCAGCAGTGCCCGACAGGGGGCCGGGGAGACCCAGTACTTC.

The chain is built from TRBV28 and TRBJ2-5; 10 bases are a match to TRBD2. The CDR3 has 15 amino acids. V lost 5 bases and J lost 6; bases outside the gene matches: 9. The germline V gene encodes CDR1 MDHEN and CDR2 SYDVKM. The CDR3 DNA reads as TGTGCCAGCAGTCCCCACTCTAGCGGGGGAAAGACCCAGTACTTC. It specifies CASSPHSSGGKTQYF.

V gene TRBV11-3 combines with J gene TRBJ1-1; TRBD1 matches at 8 bases. CDR1 SGHNT and CDR2 YENEEA come from the germline V gene. The CDR3 covers 14 residues. Trimming at V came to 4 bases and at J to 4 bases, leaving 5 bases not matched to a gene. CDR3 coding DNA: TGTGCCAGCAGCTGGGACAGGAGAGGCACTGAAGCTTTCTTT. Protein product: CASSWDRRGTEAFF.

This clone was found a few times. The chain uses TRBV6-8 and TRBJ2-5, with TRBD2 matching 13 bases. J gave up 2 bases and V 10 bases, and 13 bases lay outside the gene matches. The CDR3 has 17 residues. CDR1 and CDR2 from the germline V gene are MNHGY and SAAAGT. CDR3 amino acids: CAISLGLAGVGQETQYF. In nucleotides, the CDR3 is TGTGCCATCAGCTTAGGACTAGCGGGAGTAGGACAAGAGACCCAGTACTTC.

The chain recombines TRBV2 with TRBJ1-2, with D unresolved. There are 13 residues in the CDR3. CDR1 and CDR2 (germline): SNHLY, FYNNEI. The V gene lost 6 bases and the J gene lost 0 bases, with 8 bases spanning the gap. The CDR3 DNA reads as TGTGCCAGCAGCATCGGACCTAACTATGGCTACACCTTC. Protein: CASSIGPNYGYTF. The complete variable domain, with remaining parts taken from reference TRBV2 and TRBJ1-2, reads EPEVTQTPSHQVTQMGQEVILRCVPISNHLYFYWYRQILGQKVEFLVSFYNNEISEKSEIFDDQFSVERPDGSNFTLKIRSTKLEDSAMYFCASSIGPNYGYTFGSGTRLTVV.

The chain carries TRBV29-1 and TRBJ1-1; TRBD1 is a possible D gene (5 bases). Trimming cost V 6 bases and J 11 bases, with 19 bases left between them. CDR1 is SQVTM and CDR2 is ANQGSEA in the germline V gene. This CDR3 region has 12 residues. The DNA of the CDR3 is TGCAGCGTCGTTGTCTGGGAGGGGCAGGCTTTCTTT. The encoded protein is CSVVVWEGQAFF. Together with reference TRBV29-1 and TRBJ1-1, the CDR3 gives the full variable domain: SAVISQKPSRDICQRGTSLTIQCQVDSQVTMMFWYRQQPGQSLTLIATANQGSEATYESGFVIDKFPISRPNLTFSTLTVSNMSPEDSSIYLCSVVVWEGQAFFGQGTRLTVV.

The rearrangement joins TRBV9 to TRBJ2-6, with D perhaps given as TRBD1 or TRBD2 (5 bases each). The CDR3 loop spans 17 amino acids. Germline V lookup: CDR1 SGDLS, CDR2 YYNGEE. V was shortened by 10 bases and J by 0 bases, with 20 bases between the two germline ends. As DNA, the CDR3 is TGTGCCGGGCAACCGCGAGGGACCGCCTCTGGGGCCAACGTCCTGACTTTC. Translation gives CAGQPRGTASGANVLTF. The full variable domain, in which reference TRBV9 and TRBJ2-6 provide the parts outside the CDR3, is DSGVTQTPKHLITATGQRVTLRCSPRSGDLSVYWYQQSLDQGLQFLIQYYNGEERAKGNILERFSAQQFPDLHSELNLSSLELGDSALYFCAGQPRGTASGANVLTFGAGSRLTVL.

This chain uses TRBV19 with TRBJ1-1, with 10 nucleotides matching TRBD1. This CDR3 has 15 amino acids. The germline CDR1 and CDR2 sequences are LNHDA and SQIVND (reference sequence). V lost 10 bases and J lost 0; bases outside the gene matches: 8. CDR3 in DNA: TGTGCCACGGTCCGACAGGGGGCCATGAACACTGAAGCTTTCTTT. Amino acid sequence: CATVRQGAMNTEAFF.

At least ten counts were recorded for this clone. V is TRBV7-8 and J is TRBJ1-1; the D gene is possibly TRBD1 (6 bases). CDR3 length equals 13 residues. Germline V lookup: CDR1 SGHVS, CDR2 FQNEAQ. Trimming shortened V by 5 bases and J by 11 bases, and 18 bases separated the two germline ends. CDR3 in DNA: TGTGCCAGCAGCCTCCGGGACACCCCCCGGGCTTTCTTT. Its translation is CASSLRDTPRAFF.

The chain recombines TRBV7-1 with TRBJ1-2; D remains ambiguous. TRBV7-1 qualifies as an ORF whose function is uncertain. The ends were cut back, 5 bases at V and 4 bases at J, with 11 bases in the middle. The CDR3 is 13 amino acids. CDR3 nucleotides: TGTGCCAGCAGCGCTCGGGTCCCCTATGGCTACACCTTC. Translating gives CASSARVPYGYTF.

This clone was seen a handful of times. The V gene is TRBV6-8, the J gene TRBJ1-2; 9 nucleotides line up with TRBD1. The germline V gene has CDR1 MNHGY and CDR2 SAAAGT. The CDR3 covers 15 residues. With V trimmed by 5 bases and J by 4 bases, 8 bases remained unmatched. The CDR3 here is CASSATGGGFYGYTF. The CDR3 DNA reads TGTGCCAGCAGTGCGACAGGGGGGGGATTCTATGGCTACACCTTC.

This chain links TRBV18 with TRBJ2-5, with TRBD1 matching over 7 bases. The germline V gene has CDR1 KGHSH and CDR2 LQKENI. Trimming at V came to 4 bases and at J to 4 bases, leaving 6 bases not matched to a gene. This CDR3 has 14 residues. DNA of the CDR3: TGTGCCAGCTCACGTCGGGACAGAAGAGAGACCCAGTACTTC. It translates to CASSRRDRRETQYF.

V usage is TRBV7-1 and J usage is TRBJ2-2; 7 nucleotides agree with TRBD1. TRBV7-1 is an ORF, and what it does is uncertain. V was clipped by 5 bases and J by 6 bases; unmatched bases: 3. CDR3 size: 13 residues. The CDR3 bases are TGTGCCAGCAGCGTAGACAGGGCCGGGGAGCTGTTTTTT. Amino acids: CASSVDRAGELFF.

This clone occurred a few times. The chain links TRBV7-1 to TRBJ1-1; D ambiguous. TRBV7-1 is an ORF; its function is uncertain. The CDR3 loop spans 13 amino acids. V lost 4 bases, J lost 7 bases, and 13 bases lay in between. The CDR3 region has the DNA TGTGCCAGCAGCTTAGGCCTATCGGGTGAAGCTTTCTTT. This encodes CASSLGLSGEAFF.

J is TRBJ2-7 and V is TRBV18; 7 bases fit TRBD1. Germline CDR1 KGHSH, CDR2 LQKENI. This CDR3 comprises 13 residues. The V and J ends lost 2 bases and 5 bases, in that order; junction bases with no gene match: 3. CDR3 DNA: TGTGCCAGCTCACCAGACAGGGTCCACGAGCAGTACTTC. Its protein product is CASSPDRVHEQYF.

CDR3: CASSPGLGFGYTF. The CDR3 DNA reads as TGTGCCAGCAGCCCGGGACTGGGATTTGGCTACACCTTC. The chain employs TRBV6-8 and TRBJ1-2; D is possibly TRBD1 (5 bases). The germline V and J ends were trimmed by 6 bases and 7 bases, with 15 bases remaining between them. This CDR3 is 13 amino acids long. The germline gives CDR1 MNHGY, CDR2 SAAAGT.

The chain carries TRBV15 and TRBJ1-6; tentative D call: TRBD1 (5 bases). The germline V gene encodes CDR1 LNHNV and CDR2 YYDKDF (reference sequence). The CDR3 is made up of 15 amino acids. The V end lost 1 base, the J end lost 7 bases, and 11 bases lay between the germline ends. The CDR3 DNA follows: TGTGCCACCAGCAGAGCACCAGGGCGCAATTCACCCCTCCACTTT. Encoded protein: CATSRAPGRNSPLHF.

This clone was picked up a small number of times. The V and J genes are TRBV11-3 and TRBJ1-1; 11 bases agree with TRBD1. The CDR3 covers 15 residues. Germline V gene data show CDR1 as SGHNT and CDR2 as YENEEA. Trimming at V came to 5 bases and at J to 7 bases, leaving 9 bases not matched to a gene. The CDR3 sequence is CASSHTGTGGDEAFF. CDR3 DNA sequence: TGTGCCAGCAGCCACACCGGGACAGGGGGGGATGAAGCTTTCTTT.

This clone has only a few counts. The chain carries TRBV30 and TRBJ2-7; 12 nucleotides agree with TRBD1. This CDR3 is 14 amino acids long. Losses at the gene ends were 3 bases for V and 7 bases for J; bases not matched to a gene: 7. Germline-derived CDR1 and CDR2 are GTSNPN and SVGIG (reference sequence). The CDR3 bases are TGTGCCTGGAGCCCGGGACAGGGGGCGAATGAGCAGTACTTC. This gives the protein CAWSPGQGANEQYF.

The chain combines TRBV18 with TRBJ2-3; D is unclear. CDR1 is KGHSH, CDR2 LQKENI, per germline. V lost 0 bases and J 1 base, leaving 8 bases between the germline ends. This CDR3 region has 15 residues. The CDR3 DNA follows: TGTGCCAGCTCACCACCGGTGGGCCGCACAGATACGCAGTATTTT. Protein: CASSPPVGRTDTQYF.

The chain combines TRBV19 with TRBJ2-7; a possible D gene is TRBD2 (6 bases). The CDR3 has 12 amino acids. Looked up from germline, CDR1 is LNHDA and CDR2 is SQIVND (reference sequence). The V end was cut by 5 bases, the J end by 4 bases, with 9 bases between. This CDR3 is CASSLAGYEQYF. The CDR3 DNA reads as TGTGCCAGTAGTTTGGCGGGGTACGAGCAGTACTTC. Full variable domain (remainder filled in from reference TRBV19 and TRBJ2-7): DGGITQSPKYLFRKEGQNVTLSCEQNLNHDAMYWYRQDPGQGLRLIYYSQIVNDFQKGDIAEGYSVSREKKESFPLTVTSAQKNPTAFYLCASSLAGYEQYFGPGTRLTVT.

This chain joins TRBV10-3 and TRBJ1-2; D ambiguous. V lost 0 bases and J 7 bases, leaving 24 bases between the germline ends. CDR3 length equals 18 residues. Germline lookup yields CDR1 ENHRY and CDR2 SYGVKD. The chain's CDR3 is CAISESTFTGKDGLGYTF. CDR3 in DNA: TGTGCCATCAGTGAGTCGACCTTCACGGGGAAGGATGGTCTTGGCTACACCTTC.

This sequence joins TRBV14 and TRBJ1-3, with D possibly TRBD1 on 5 matching bases. From germline, CDR1 is SGHDN and CDR2 FVKESK. Trimming took 0 bases from V and 3 from J, leaving 12 bases between them. There are 16 residues in the CDR3. The CDR3 coding sequence is TGTGCCAGCAGCCAAGAACCGGGGGGTTATGGAAACACCATATATTTT. Amino acid sequence: CASSQEPGGYGNTIYF.

This clone was counted a few times. The chain recombines TRBV6-8 with TRBJ1-1; no firm D call. Germline CDR1 and CDR2: MNHGY and SAAAGT. With 4 bases removed from V and 4 bases from J, the gap between germline ends came to 7 bases. The CDR3 is 12 residues long. CDR3 DNA: TGTGCCAGCAGTTCTCTTGGCACTGAAGCTTTCTTT. This encodes CASSSLGTEAFF.

The chain has TRBV16 and TRBJ1-1, with 8 bases aligning to TRBD1. The CDR3 covers 15 residues. Trimming cost V 0 bases and J 7 bases; bases outside gene matches: 7. Germline V CDR1 and CDR2: KGHSY, FQNENV. CDR3 loop: CASSQSPGGSDEAFF. CDR3 bases: TGTGCCAGCAGCCAATCTCCAGGGGGCAGTGATGAAGCTTTCTTT.